The source of this T cell receptor beta chain is a study of shared clonotypes between healthy human individuals. Comments on this clone: The same CDR3 arises from other DNA sequences in this sample as well.

Germline V gene sequence: CDR1 SGHRS, CDR2 YFSETQ. V was clipped by 2 bases and J by 4 bases; unmatched bases: 5. CDR3 length: 15 amino acids. The table came from immunoSEQ multiplex PCR; TCRdb's copy has only in-frame clones and leaves some out. Of 2.3 million or so clones in the sample, approximately 93% were seen once. The sequence was collected from a man in his late teens or twenties in good health. Some clones in this sample may be carry-over from other donors' samples. The chain joins TRBV5-1 to TRBJ1-4; 7 bases map to TRBD1. Sequencing was done on a sample of naive CD4+ T cells from PBMCs. The subset: CD45RA+ positively selected. The DNA of the CDR3 is TGCGCCAGCAGCTTAGGACAGGTTCTTAATGAAAAACTGTTTTTT. Residues: CASSLGQVLNEKLFF.